This T cell receptor (beta chain) was found in a study of STAT5B mutations in CD4+ large granular lymphocyte leukemia. Per the study methods: Productive clonotypes were detectable down to 2.59 x 10-5 frequency. TCRdb's table, derived via immunoSEQ multiplex PCR, lists solely in-frame clones and lacks some. V and J calls and clone size come straight from that table; D and trimming were deduced from the DNA. Altogether under 40,000 clones are present, nearly 80% being singletons, with the ten largest covering approximately 2.5%. Comments on this clone: Its antigen is currently unknown.

Overall study results and limits: 8/27 top patient clones versus 2/35 control clones were TRBV06-family.

CDR3 length: 15 amino acids. The trim removed 5 bases at V and 4 bases at J, leaving 6 bases unmatched. CDR1 SGHRS and CDR2 YFSETQ come from the germline V gene. Sequencing input: CD4+ T cells from blood buffy coats. This TCR was sampled from a human donor in good health. J is TRBJ2-3 and V is TRBV5-1, with 11 bases matching TRBD2. The DNA for the CDR3 is TGCGCCAGCAGACGACGACTAGCGGGGCCAGATACGCAGTATTTT. As protein: CASRRRLAGPDTQYF.